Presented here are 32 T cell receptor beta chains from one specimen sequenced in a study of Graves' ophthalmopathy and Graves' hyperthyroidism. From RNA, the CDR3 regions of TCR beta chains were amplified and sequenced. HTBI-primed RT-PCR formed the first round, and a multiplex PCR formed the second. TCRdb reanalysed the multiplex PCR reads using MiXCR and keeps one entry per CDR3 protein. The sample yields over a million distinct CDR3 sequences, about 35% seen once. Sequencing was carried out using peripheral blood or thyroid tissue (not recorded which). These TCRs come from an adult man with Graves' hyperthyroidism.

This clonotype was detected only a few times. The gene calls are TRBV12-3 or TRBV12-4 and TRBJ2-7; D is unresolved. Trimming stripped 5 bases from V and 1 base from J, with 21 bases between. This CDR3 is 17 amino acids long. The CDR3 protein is CASSPMGRASESYEQYF. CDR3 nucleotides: TGTGCCAGCAGTCCCATGGGTCGAGCGTCAGAATCCTACGAGCAGTACTTC.

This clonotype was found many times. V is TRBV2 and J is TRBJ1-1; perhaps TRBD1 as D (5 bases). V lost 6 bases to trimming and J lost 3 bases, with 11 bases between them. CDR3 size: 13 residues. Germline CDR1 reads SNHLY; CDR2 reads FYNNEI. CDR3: CASRTDRDTEAFF. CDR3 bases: TGTGCCAGCAGGACCGACAGAGACACTGAAGCTTTCTTT.

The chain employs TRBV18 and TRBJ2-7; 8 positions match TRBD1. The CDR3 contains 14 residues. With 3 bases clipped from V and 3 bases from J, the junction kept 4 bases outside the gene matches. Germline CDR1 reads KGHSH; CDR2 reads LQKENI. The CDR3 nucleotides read TGTGCCAGCTCACCGATTACAGGGGGCTACGAGCAGTACTTC. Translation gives CASSPITGGYEQYF.

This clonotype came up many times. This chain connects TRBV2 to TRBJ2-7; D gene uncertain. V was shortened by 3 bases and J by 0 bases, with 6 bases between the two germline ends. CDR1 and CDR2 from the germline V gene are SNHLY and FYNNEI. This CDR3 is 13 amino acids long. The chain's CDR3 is CASSDSDSYEQYF. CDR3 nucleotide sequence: TGTGCCAGCAGTGACTCGGACTCCTACGAGCAGTACTTC.

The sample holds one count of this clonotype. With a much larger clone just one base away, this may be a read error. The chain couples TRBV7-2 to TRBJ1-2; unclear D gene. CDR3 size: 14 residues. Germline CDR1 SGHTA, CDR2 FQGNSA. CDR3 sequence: CASTPGGRSYGHTF. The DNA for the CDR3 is TGTGCCAGCACCCCAGGAGGCAGGTCCTATGGCCACACCTTC.

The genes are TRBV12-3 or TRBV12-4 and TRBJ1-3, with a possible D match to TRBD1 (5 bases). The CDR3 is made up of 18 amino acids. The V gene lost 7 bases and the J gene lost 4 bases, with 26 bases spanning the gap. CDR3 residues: CASNVPVGGTGLGNTIYF. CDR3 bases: TGTGCCAGCAACGTCCCCGTCGGCGGGACGGGTCTCGGAAACACCATATATTTT.

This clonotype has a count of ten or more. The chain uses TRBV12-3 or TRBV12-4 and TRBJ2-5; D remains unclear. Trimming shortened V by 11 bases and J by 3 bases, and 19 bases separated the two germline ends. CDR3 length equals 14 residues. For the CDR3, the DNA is TGTGCCTCGGCCCCCGGAAGAGCCGAAGAGACCCAGTACTTC. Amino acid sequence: CASAPGRAEETQYF.

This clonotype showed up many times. The CDR3 protein is CASSEDRNTEAFF. The CDR3 nucleotides are TGCGCCAGCAGTGAGGACAGGAACACTGAAGCTTTCTTT. The rearrangement links TRBV10-1 to TRBJ1-1; tentatively, D is TRBD1 (5 bases). Per the germline V gene, CDR1 is WNHNN and CDR2 is SYGVQD (reference sequence). Trimming shortened V by 2 bases and J by 1 base, and 5 bases separated the two germline ends. This CDR3 has 13 amino acids.

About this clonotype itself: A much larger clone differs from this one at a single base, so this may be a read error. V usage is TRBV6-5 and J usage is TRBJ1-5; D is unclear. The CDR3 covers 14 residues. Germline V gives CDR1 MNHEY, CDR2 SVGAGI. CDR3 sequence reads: CASQGRYSNQPHHF. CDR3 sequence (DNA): TGTGCCAGCCAAGGGAGGTATAGCAATCAGCCCCATCATTTT.

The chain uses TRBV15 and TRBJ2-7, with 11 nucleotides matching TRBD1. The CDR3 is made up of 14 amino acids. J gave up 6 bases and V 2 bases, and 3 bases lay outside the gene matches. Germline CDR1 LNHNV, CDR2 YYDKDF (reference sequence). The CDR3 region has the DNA TGTGCCACCAGCAGACGGGGGACAGGGGGCGAGCAGTACTTC. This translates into CATSRRGTGGEQYF.

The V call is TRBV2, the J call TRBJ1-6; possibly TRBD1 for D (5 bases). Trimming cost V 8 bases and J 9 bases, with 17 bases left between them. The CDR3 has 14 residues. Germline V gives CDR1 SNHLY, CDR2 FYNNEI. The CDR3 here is CASSDSGGGSPLHF. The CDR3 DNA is TGTGCCAGCTCCGATAGCGGGGGGGGTTCACCCCTCCACTTT.

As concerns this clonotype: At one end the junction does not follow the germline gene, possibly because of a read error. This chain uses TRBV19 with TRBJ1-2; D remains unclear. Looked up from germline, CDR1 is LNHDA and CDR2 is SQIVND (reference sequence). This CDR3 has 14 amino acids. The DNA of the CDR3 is TGCGCCAGCAGCCATGCGGTGCCTTTCGATGGCTACACCTTC. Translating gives CASSHAVPFDGYTF.

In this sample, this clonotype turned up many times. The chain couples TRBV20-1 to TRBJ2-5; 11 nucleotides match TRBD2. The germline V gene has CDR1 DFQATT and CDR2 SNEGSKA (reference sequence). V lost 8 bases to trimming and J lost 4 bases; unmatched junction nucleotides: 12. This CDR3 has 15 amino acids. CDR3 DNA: TGCAGTAAAACTAGCGGGGGAGGGTGGGGAGAGACCCAGTACTTC. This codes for CSKTSGGGWGETQYF.

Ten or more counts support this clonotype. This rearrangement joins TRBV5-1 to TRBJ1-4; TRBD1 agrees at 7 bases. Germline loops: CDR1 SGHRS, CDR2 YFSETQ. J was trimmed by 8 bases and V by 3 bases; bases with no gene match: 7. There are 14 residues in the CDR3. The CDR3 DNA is TGCGCCAGCAGCTACATAGGCAGGGGGGAAAAACTGTTTTTT. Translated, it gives CASSYIGRGEKLFF.

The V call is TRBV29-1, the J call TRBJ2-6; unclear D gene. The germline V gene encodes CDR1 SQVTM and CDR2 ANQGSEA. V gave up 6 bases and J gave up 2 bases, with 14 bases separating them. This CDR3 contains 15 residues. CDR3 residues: CSVGRSNTGANVLTF. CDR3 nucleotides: TGCAGCGTCGGACGGTCGAACACTGGGGCCAACGTCCTGACTTTC.

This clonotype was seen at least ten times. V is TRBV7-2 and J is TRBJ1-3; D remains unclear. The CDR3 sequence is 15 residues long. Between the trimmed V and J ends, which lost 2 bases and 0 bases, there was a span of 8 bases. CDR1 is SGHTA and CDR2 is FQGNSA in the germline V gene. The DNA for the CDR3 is TGTGCCAGCAGCTTATACCTCAGCTCTGGAAACACCATATATTTT. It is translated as CASSLYLSSGNTIYF.

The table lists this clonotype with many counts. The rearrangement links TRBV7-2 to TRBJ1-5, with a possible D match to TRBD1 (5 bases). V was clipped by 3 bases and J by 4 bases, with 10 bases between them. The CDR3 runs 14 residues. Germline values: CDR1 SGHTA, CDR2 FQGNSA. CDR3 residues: CASSFGAGNQPQHF. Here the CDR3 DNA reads TGTGCCAGCAGCTTTGGGGCCGGTAATCAGCCCCAGCATTTT.

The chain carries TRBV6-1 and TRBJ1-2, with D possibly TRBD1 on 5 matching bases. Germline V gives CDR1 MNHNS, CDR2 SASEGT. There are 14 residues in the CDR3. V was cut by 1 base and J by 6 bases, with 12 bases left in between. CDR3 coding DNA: TGTGCCAGCAGTGAAGTGAGACGGGGGGATGGCTACACCTTC. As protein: CASSEVRRGDGYTF.

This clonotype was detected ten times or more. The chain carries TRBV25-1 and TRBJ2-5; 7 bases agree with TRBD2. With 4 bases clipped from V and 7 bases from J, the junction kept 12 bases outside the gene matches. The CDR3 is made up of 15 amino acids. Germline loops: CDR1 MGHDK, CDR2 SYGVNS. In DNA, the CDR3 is TGTGCCAGCAGTGCCCCGACTAGCAGCCCAGGGACCCAGTACTTC. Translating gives CASSAPTSSPGTQYF.

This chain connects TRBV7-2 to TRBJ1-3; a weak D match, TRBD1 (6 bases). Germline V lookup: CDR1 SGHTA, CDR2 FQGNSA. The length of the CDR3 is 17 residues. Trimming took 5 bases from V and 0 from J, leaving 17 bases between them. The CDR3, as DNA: TGTGCCAGCAGCCCGACCCTAGGACAGTACTCTGGAAACACCATATATTTT. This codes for CASSPTLGQYSGNTIYF.

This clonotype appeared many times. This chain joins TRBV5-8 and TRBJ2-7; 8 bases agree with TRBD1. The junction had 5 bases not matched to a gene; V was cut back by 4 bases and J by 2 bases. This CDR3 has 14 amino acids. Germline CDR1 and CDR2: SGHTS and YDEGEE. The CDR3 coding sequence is TGTGCCAGCAGCCCGACAGGGGTAGCCTACGAGCAGTACTTC. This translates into CASSPTGVAYEQYF.

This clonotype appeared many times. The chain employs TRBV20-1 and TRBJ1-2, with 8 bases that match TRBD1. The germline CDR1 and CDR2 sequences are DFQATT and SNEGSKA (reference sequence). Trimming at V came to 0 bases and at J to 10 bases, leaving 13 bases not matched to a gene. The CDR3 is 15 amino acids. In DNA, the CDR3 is TGCAGTGCTAGAGAGAGTGGACAGGGTCTCTTCGACTACACCTTC. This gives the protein CSARESGQGLFDYTF.

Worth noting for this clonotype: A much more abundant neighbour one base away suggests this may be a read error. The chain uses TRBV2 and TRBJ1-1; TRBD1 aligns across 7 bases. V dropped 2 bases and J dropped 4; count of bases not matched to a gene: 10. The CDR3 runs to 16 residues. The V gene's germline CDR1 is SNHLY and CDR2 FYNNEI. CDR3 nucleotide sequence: TGTGCCAGCAGTGAAACACTAGGCAGGGGGGGCACTGAAGCTTTCTTT. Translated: CASSETLGRGGTEAFF. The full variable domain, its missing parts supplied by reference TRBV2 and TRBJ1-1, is EPEVTQTPSHQVTQMGQEVILRCVPISNHLYFYWYRQILGQKVEFLVSFYNNEISEKSEIFDDQFSVERPDGSNFTLKIRSTKLEDSAMYFCASSETLGRGGTEAFFGQGTRLTVV.

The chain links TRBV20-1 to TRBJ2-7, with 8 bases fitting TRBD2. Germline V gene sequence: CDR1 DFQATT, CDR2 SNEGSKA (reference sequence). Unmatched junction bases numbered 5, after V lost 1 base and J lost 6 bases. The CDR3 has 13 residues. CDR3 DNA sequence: TGCAGTGCTAGAGTTAGCGGGATCGCCGAGCAGTACTTC. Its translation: CSARVSGIAEQYF.

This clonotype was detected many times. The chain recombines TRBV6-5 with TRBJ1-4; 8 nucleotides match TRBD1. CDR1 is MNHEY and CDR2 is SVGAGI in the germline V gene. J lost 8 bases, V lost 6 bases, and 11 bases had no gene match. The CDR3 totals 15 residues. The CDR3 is CASSSTPDRVEKLFF. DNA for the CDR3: TGTGCCAGCAGCTCCACCCCGGACAGGGTCGAAAAACTGTTTTTT.

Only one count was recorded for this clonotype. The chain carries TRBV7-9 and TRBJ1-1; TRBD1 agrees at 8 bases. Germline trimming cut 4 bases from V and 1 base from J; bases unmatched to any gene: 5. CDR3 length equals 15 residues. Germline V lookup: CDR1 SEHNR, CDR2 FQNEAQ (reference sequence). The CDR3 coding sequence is TGTGCCAGCAGCTCCGATGGACAGGGGAACACTGAAGCTTTCTTT. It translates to CASSSDGQGNTEAFF.

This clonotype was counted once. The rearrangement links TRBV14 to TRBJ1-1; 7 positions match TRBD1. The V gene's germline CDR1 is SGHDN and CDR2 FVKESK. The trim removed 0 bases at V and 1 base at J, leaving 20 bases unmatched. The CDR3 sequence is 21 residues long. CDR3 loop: CASSQDRRDRPMRGTNTEAFF. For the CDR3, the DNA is TGTGCCAGCAGCCAAGATCGGAGGGACAGACCGATGAGGGGGACGAACACTGAAGCTTTCTTT.

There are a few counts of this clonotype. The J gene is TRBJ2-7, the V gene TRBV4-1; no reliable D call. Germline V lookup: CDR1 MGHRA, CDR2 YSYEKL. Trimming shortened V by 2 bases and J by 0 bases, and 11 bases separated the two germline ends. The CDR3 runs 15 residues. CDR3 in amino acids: CASSQRASTSYEQYF. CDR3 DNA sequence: TGCGCCAGCAGCCAACGGGCTAGTACCTCCTACGAGCAGTACTTC.

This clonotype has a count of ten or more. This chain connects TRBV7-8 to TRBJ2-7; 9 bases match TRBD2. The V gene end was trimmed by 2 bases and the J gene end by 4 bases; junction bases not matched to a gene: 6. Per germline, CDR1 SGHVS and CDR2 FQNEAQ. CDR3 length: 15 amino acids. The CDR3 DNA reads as TGTGCCAGCAGCTTACTTTGGGGACTAGCATACGAGCAGTACTTC. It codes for CASSLLWGLAYEQYF.

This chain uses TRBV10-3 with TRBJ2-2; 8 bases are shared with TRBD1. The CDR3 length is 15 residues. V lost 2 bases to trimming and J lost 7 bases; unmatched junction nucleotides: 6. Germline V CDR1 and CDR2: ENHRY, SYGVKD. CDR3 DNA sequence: TGTGCCATCAGTGAGACGACAGGGGTGGACGGGGAGCTGTTTTTT. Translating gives CAISETTGVDGELFF.

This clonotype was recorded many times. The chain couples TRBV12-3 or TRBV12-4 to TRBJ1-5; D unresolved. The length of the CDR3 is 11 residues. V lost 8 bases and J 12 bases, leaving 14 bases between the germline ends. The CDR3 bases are TGTGCCAGCGCATTCTCAAGGGACCAGCATTTT. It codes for CASAFSRDQHF.

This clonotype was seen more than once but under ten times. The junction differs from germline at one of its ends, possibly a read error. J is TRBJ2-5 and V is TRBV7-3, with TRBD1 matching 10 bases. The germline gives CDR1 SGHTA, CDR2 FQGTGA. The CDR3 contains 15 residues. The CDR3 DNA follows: TGCGCCAGCAGCCAAGACAGGGGGCGGGGAGAGACCCAGTACTTC. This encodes CASSQDRGRGETQYF.